A single sample gave rise to the 7 T cell receptor beta chains below, sequenced in a study. Via MiXCR, TCRdb re-called the 5' RACE reads, giving one row per CDR3 protein. This sample has tens of thousands of distinct CDR3 sequences, with about a quarter found just once. The sample consisted of naive CD4+ T cells sorted from a lymph node. The subset here: naive CD4+ T cells, CD4+CD45RA+CD25-. The receptors derive from a female donor with breast cancer.

The J gene is TRBJ2-7, the V gene TRBV7-3; D perhaps matches TRBD1 (6 bases). CDR3 size: 16 residues. V shed 2 bases and J shed 4 bases, with 18 bases lying between them. CDR1 and CDR2 (germline): SGHTA, FQGTGA. The CDR3 here is CASSLGPRGVGYEQYF. DNA of the CDR3: TGTGCCAGCAGCTTAGGGCCCAGGGGAGTGGGGTACGAGCAGTACTTC. Full variable domain (rest looked up from reference TRBV7-3 and TRBJ2-7): GAGVSQTPSNKVTEKGKYVELRCDPISGHTALYWYRQSLGQGPEFLIYFQGTGAADDSGLPNDRFFAVRPEGSVSTLKIQRTERGDSAVYLCASSLGPRGVGYEQYFGPGTRLTVT.

J is TRBJ1-4 and V is TRBV5-4; possibly TRBD1 for D (5 bases). Deletions cut 4 bases from V and 1 base from J, with 11 bases between. Looked up from germline, CDR1 is SGHNT and CDR2 is YYREEE (reference sequence). The CDR3 runs to 15 residues. For the CDR3, the DNA is TGTGCCAGCAGCCTCGACAGCCGAACTAATGAAAAACTGTTTTTT. Residues: CASSLDSRTNEKLFF. Together with reference TRBV5-4 and TRBJ1-4, the CDR3 gives the full variable domain: ETGVTQSPTHLIKTRGQQVTLRCSSQSGHNTVSWYQQALGQGPQFIFQYYREEENGRGNFPPRFSGLQFPNYSSELNVNALELDDSALYLCASSLDSRTNEKLFFGSGTQLSVL.

This clonotype was seen more than once but under ten times. This chain links TRBV5-4 with TRBJ1-1; 7 bases agree with TRBD1. Trimming cost V 2 bases and J 7 bases; bases outside gene matches: 5. The germline gives CDR1 SGHNT, CDR2 YYREEE (reference sequence). The CDR3 is 13 residues long. Here the CDR3 reads CASSLKHRGEAFF. For the CDR3, the DNA is TGTGCCAGCAGCTTAAAACACAGGGGTGAAGCTTTCTTT.

V gene TRBV6-5 combines with J gene TRBJ1-6, with D perhaps matching TRBD1 (5 bases). Trimming shortened V by 4 bases and J by 7 bases, and 8 bases separated the two germline ends. Germline CDR1 MNHEY, CDR2 SVGAGI. The CDR3 extends over 13 amino acids. CDR3 sequence reads: CASSLGRNSPLHF. CDR3 bases: TGTGCCAGCAGTTTGGGACGGAATTCACCCCTCCACTTT.

This clonotype was recorded a few times. This chain joins TRBV28 and TRBJ1-3; D not resolved. Germline-derived CDR1 and CDR2 are MDHEN and SYDVKM. This CDR3 is built from 15 residues. V shed 5 bases and J shed 0 bases, with 11 bases lying between them. The DNA of the CDR3 is TGTGCCAGCAGTCACACCGGACCCTCTGGAAACACCATATATTTT. It yields the protein CASSHTGPSGNTIYF.

A remark on this clonotype: The junction differs from germline at one of its ends, possibly a read error. CDR3 sequence: CAGSVGQPNTGELFF. Here the CDR3 DNA reads TGTGCCGGCAGCGTCGGACAGCCGAACACCGGGGAGCTGTTTTTT. This chain joins TRBV12-3 or TRBV12-4 and TRBJ2-2, with D possibly matching TRBD1 (6 bases). The CDR3 extends over 15 amino acids.

The chain uses TRBV6-1 and TRBJ2-2; 7 bases align to TRBD2. There are 14 residues in the CDR3. Germline assignment: CDR1 MNHNS and CDR2 SASEGT. The V and J ends lost 6 bases and 1 base, in that order; junction bases with no gene match: 2. CDR3 coding DNA: TGTGCCAGCAGGGCTAGCGGGAACACCGGGGAGCTGTTTTTT. Its translation is CASRASGNTGELFF.